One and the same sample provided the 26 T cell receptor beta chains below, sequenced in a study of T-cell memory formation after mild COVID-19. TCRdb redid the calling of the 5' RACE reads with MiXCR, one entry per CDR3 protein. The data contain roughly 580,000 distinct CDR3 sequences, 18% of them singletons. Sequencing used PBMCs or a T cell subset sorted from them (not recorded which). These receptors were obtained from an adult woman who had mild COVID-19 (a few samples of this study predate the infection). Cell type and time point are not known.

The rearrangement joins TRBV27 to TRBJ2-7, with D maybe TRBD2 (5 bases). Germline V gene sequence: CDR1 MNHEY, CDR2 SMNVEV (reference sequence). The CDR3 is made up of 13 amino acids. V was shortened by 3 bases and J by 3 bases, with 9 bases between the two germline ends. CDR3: CASSFGNRYEQYF. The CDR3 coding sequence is TGTGCCAGCAGTTTCGGGAATCGCTACGAGCAGTACTTC.

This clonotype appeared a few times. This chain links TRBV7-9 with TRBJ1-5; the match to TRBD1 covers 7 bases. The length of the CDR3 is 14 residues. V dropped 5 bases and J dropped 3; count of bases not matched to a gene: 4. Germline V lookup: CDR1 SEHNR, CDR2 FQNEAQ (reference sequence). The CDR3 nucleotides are TGTGCCAGCAGCGAGGGACAGCCCAATCAGCCCCAGCATTTT. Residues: CASSEGQPNQPQHF.

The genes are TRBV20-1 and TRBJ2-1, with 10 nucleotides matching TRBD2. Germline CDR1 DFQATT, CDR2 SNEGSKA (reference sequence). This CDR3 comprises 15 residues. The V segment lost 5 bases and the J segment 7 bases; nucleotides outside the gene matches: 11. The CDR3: CSASWTSGGSNEQFF. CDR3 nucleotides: TGCAGTGCTTCTTGGACTAGCGGAGGGTCTAATGAGCAGTTCTTC.

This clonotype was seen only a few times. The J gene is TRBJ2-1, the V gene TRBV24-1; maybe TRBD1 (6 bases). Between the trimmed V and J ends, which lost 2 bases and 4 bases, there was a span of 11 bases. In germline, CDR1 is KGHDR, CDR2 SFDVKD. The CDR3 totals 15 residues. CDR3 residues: CATSDSWTEYNEQFF. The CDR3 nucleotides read TGTGCCACCAGTGATTCCTGGACAGAATACAATGAGCAGTTCTTC.

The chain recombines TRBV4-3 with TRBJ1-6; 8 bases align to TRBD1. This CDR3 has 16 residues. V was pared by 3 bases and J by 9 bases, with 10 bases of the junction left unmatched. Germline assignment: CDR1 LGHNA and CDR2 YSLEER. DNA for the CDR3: TGCGCCAGCAGCCATGGGACAGGAGAACGTGGTTCACCCCTCCACTTT. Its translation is CASSHGTGERGSPLHF.

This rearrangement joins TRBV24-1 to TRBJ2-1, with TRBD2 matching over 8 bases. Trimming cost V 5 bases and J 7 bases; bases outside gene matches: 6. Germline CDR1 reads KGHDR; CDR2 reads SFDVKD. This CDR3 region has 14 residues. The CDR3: CATSAISGGNEQFF. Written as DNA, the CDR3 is TGTGCCACCAGTGCCATTTCGGGGGGGAATGAGCAGTTCTTC.

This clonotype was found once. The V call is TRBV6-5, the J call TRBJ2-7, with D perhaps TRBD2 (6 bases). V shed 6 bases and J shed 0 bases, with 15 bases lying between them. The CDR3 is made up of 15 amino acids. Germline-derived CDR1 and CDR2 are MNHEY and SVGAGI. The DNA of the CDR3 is TGTGCCAGCAGATCCATGACGGGAGACTCCTACGAGCAGTACTTC. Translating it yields CASRSMTGDSYEQYF.

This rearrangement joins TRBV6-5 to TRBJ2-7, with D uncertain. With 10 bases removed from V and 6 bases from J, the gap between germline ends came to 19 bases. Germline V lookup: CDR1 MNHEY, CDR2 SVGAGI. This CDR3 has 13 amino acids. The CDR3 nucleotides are TGTGCCACCCAGCGCGCCGCCGGTACCGAGCAGTACTTC. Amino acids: CATQRAAGTEQYF.

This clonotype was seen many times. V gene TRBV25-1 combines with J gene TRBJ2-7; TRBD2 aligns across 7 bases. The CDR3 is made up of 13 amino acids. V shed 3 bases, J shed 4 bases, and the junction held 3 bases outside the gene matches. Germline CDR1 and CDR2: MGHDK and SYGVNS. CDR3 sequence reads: CASSDGLVYEQYF. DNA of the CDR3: TGTGCCAGCAGTGATGGACTAGTTTACGAGCAGTACTTC.

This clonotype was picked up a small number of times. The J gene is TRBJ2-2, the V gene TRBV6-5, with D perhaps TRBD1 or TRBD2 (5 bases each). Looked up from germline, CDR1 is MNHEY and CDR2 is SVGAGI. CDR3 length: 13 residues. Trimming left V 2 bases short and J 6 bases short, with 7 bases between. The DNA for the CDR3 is TGTGCCAGCAGTTACGGGGGATCCGGGGAGCTGTTTTTT. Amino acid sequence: CASSYGGSGELFF.

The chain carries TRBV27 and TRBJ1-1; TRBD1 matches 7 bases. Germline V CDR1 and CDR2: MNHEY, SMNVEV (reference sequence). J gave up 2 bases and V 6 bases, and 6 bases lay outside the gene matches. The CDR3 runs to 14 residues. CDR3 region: CASRLDRTNTEAFF. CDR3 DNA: TGTGCCAGCAGATTGGACAGGACCAACACTGAAGCTTTCTTT.

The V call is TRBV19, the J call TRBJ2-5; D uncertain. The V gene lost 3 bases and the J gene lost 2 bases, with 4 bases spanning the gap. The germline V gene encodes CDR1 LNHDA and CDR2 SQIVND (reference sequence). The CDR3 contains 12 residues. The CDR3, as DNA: TGTGCCAGTAGTATGGGTCAAGAGACCCAGTACTTC. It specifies CASSMGQETQYF.

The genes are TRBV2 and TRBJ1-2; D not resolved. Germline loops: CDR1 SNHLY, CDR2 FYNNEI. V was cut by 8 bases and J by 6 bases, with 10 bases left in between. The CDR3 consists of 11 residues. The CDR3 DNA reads TGTGCCAGCCTGGGAATAGATGGCTACACCTTC. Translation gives CASLGIDGYTF.

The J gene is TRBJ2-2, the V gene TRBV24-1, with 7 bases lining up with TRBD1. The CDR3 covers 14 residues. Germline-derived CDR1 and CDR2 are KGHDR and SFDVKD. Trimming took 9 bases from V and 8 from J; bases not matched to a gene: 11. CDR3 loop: CATQGGSLPGELFF. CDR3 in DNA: TGTGCCACCCAAGGGGGCTCTTTACCTGGGGAGCTGTTTTTT.

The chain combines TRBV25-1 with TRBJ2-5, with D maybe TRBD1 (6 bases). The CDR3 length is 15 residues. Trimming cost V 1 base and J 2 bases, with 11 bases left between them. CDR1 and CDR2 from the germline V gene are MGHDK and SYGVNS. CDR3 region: CASSELDRLQETQYF. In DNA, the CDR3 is TGTGCCAGCAGTGAATTAGACAGGTTACAAGAGACCCAGTACTTC.

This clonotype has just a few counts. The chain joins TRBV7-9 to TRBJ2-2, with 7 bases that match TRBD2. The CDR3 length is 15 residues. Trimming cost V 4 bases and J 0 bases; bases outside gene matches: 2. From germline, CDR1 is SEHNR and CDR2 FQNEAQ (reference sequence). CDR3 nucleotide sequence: TGTGCCAGCAGCTCAGCGGGAACGAACACCGGGGAGCTGTTTTTT. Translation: CASSSAGTNTGELFF. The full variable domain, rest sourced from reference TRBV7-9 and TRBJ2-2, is DTGVSQNPRHKITKRGQNVTFRCDPISEHNRLYWYRQTLGQGPEFLTYFQNEAQLEKSRLLSDRFSAERPKGSFSTLEIQRTEQGDSAMYLCASSSAGTNTGELFFGEGSRLTVL.

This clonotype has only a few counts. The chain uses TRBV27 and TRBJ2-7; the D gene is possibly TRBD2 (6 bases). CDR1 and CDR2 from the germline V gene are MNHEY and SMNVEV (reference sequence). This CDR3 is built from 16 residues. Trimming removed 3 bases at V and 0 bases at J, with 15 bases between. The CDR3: CASSFTGLSSSYEQYF. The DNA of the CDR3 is TGTGCCAGCAGTTTTACGGGACTCAGTAGCTCCTACGAGCAGTACTTC.

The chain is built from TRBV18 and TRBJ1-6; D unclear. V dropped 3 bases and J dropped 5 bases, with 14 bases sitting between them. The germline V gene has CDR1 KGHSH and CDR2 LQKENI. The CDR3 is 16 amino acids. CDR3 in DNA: TGTGCCAGCTCACCCATCTCACGCCGGAATAATTCACCCCTCCACTTT. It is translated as CASSPISRRNNSPLHF.

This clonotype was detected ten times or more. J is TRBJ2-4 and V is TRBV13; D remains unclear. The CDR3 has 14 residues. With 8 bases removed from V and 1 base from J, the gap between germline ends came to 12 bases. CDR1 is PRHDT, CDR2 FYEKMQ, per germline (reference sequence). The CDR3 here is CASRRYGAKNIQYF. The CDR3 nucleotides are TGTGCCAGCCGACGCTACGGCGCCAAAAACATTCAGTACTTC.

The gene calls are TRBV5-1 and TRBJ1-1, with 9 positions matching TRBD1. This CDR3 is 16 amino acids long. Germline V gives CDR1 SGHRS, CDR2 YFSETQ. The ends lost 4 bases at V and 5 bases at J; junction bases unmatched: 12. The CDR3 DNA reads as TGCGCCAGCAGCCCGGGACAGGGATCGGGATGGACTGAAGCTTTCTTT. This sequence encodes CASSPGQGSGWTEAFF.

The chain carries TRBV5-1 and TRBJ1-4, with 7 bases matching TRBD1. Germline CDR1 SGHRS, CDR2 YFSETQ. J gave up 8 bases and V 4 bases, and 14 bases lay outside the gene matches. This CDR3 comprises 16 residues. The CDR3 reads CASSAGTAPLGEKLFF. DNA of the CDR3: TGCGCCAGCAGCGCTGGGACAGCTCCCCTGGGGGAAAAACTGTTTTTT.

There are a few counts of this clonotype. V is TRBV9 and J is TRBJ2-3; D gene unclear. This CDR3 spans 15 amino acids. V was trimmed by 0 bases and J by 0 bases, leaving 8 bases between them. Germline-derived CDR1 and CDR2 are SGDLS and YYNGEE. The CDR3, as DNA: TGTGCCAGCAGCGTAGCTCCAGCGAGCACAGATACGCAGTATTTT. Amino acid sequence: CASSVAPASTDTQYF.

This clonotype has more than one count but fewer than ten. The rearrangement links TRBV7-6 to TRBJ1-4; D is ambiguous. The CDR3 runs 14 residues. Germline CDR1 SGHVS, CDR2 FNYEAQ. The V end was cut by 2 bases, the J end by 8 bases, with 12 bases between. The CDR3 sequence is CASSLSGLEEKLFF. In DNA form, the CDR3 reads TGTGCCAGCAGCTTAAGTGGGTTAGAGGAAAAACTGTTTTTT. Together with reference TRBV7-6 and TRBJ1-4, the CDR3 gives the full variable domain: GAGVSQSPRYKVTKRGQDVALRCDPISGHVSLYWYRQALGQGPEFLTYFNYEAQQDKSGLPNDRFSAERPEGSISTLTIQRTEQRDSAMYRCASSLSGLEEKLFFGSGTQLSVL.

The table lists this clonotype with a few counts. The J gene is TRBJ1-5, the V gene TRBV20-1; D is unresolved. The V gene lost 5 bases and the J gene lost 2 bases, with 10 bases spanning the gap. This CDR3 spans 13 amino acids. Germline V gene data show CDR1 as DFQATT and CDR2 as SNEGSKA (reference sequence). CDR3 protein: CSAQAPGNQPQHF. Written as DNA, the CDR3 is TGCAGTGCTCAGGCCCCGGGCAATCAGCCCCAGCATTTT.

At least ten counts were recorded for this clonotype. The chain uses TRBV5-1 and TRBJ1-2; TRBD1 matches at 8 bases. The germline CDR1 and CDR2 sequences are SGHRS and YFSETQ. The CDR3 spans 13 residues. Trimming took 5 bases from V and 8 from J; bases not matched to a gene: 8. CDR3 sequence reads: CASSYDRGGGYTF. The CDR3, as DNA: TGCGCCAGCAGTTACGACAGGGGAGGCGGCTACACCTTC.

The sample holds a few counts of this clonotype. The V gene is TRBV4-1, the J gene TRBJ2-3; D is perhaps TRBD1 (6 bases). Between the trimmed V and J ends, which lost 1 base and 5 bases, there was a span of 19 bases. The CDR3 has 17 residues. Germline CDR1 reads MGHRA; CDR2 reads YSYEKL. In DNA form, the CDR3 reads TGCGCCAGCAGCCAAGGCCGGGTAGGGGGTCGCGGAGATACGCAGTATTTT. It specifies CASSQGRVGGRGDTQYF.